This entry concerns a single T cell receptor (beta chain). This sample stems from a study of T cell repertoires in cytomegalovirus infection. TCRdb re-analysed the reads in MiXCR, keeping a single row per CDR3 protein. The sample lists about 740,000 distinct CDR3 sequences; under 40% were seen once. CDR1 is SGHRS and CDR2 is YFSETQ in the germline V gene. This CDR3 has 18 amino acids. Trimming took 0 bases from V and 0 from J; bases not matched to a gene: 10. The gene calls are TRBV5-1 and TRBJ1-1; 8 bases fit TRBD1. The sample comprised PBMCs. This TCR was sampled from a human donor in good health (CMV status not recorded). Some clones in this sample may be carry-over from other donors' samples. CDR3 sequence reads: CASSLGRQGASMNTEAFF. The CDR3 DNA follows: TGCGCCAGCAGCTTGGGAAGGCAGGGGGCGAGTATGAACACTGAAGCTTTCTTT.